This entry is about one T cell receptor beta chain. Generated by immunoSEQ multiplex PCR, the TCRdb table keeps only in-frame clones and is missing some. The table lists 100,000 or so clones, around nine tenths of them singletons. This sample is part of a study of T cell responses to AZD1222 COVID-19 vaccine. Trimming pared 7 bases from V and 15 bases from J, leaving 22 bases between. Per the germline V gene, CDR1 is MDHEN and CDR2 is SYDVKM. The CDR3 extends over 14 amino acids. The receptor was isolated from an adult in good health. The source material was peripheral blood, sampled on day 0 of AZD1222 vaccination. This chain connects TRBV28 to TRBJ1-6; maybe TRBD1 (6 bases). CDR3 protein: CASNPSVREGVLHF. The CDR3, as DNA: TGTGCCAGCAACCCGTCGGTTAGGGAGGGGGTCCTCCACTTT.